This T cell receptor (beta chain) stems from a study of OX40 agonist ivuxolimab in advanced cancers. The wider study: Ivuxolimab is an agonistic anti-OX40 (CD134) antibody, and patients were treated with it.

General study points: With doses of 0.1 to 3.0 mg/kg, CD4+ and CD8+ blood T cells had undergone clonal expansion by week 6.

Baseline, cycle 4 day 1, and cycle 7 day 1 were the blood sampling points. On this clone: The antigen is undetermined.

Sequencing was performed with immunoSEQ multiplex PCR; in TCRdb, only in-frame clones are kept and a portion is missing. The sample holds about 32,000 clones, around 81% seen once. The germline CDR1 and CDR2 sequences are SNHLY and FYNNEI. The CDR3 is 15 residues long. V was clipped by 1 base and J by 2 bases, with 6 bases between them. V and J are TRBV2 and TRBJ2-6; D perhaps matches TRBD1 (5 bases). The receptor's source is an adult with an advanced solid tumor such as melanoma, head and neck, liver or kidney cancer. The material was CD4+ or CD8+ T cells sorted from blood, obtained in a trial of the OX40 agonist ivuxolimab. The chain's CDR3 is CASSEEGTGANVLTF. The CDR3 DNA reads TGTGCCAGCAGTGAAGAGGGGACTGGGGCCAACGTCCTGACTTTC.